Sequencing of this T cell receptor (beta chain) was carried out in a study of blood T cell repertoires in COVID-19. Germline V gives CDR1 SGHNT, CDR2 YENEEA. Trimming shortened V by 3 bases and J by 4 bases, and 10 bases separated the two germline ends. The CDR3 is 14 amino acids. Measured with immunoSEQ multiplex PCR; TCRdb has only the in-frame clones, and not every one. The sample carries approximately 250,000 clones, 84% recorded once. This clonotype was obtained from a human donor in a cohort sampled during active COVID-19. The genes are TRBV11-3 and TRBJ2-1; possibly TRBD2 for D (6 bases). The specimen sequenced was peripheral blood. DNA of the CDR3: TGTGCCAGCAGCTTTGGGACTTCTTACAATGAGCAGTTCTTC. It encodes CASSFGTSYNEQFF.